The rows below give T cell receptor beta chains drawn from one sample of a study of beta chain features in type 1 diabetes. Produced via immunoSEQ multiplex PCR; TCRdb's table is partial and in-frame only. The data show 600,000 to 700,000 clones, over 10% seen once. The sample comprised naive CD4+ T cells from blood. The receptors shown here come from a man aged 25 to 40 with type 1 diabetes. CDR3s include the opening cysteine and the closing phenylalanine or tryptophan. D genes are given only for firm matches. Clone sizes are given selectively: once, few, many, or a class where the clone is expanded.

clone_size: NA
j_call: TRBJ1-6
v_call: TRBV28
d_call: NA
cdr3_aa: CASNGATNSPLHF
cdr3_nt: TGTGCCAGCAATGGAGCAACCAATTCACCCCTCCACTTT

clone_size: NA
j_call: TRBJ2-7
v_call: TRBV11-2
d_call: TRBD1
cdr3_aa: CASRDRGSEQYF
cdr3_nt: TGTGCCAGCAGGGACAGGGGTAGCGAGCAGTACTTC

clone_size: NA
j_call: TRBJ2-2
v_call: TRBV27
d_call: NA
cdr3_aa: CASSLGHPNTGELFF
cdr3_nt: TGTGCCAGCAGCCTGGGACACCCGAACACCGGGGAGCTGTTTTTT

clone_size: NA
j_call: TRBJ1-1
v_call: TRBV5-1
d_call: NA
cdr3_aa: CASSGTRTAIEAFF
cdr3_nt: TGCGCCAGCAGCGGGACCCGGACAGCAATTGAAGCTTTCTTT

clone_size: few
j_call: TRBJ2-3
v_call: TRBV7-9
d_call: NA
cdr3_aa: CASSFVADTQYF
cdr3_nt: TGTGCCAGCAGCTTTGTGGCAGATACGCAGTATTTT

clone_size: few
j_call: TRBJ1-1
v_call: TRBV15
d_call: NA
cdr3_aa: CATRRSQEIGTEAFF
cdr3_nt: TGTGCCACCAGGAGAAGCCAGGAGATCGGCACTGAAGCTTTCTTT

clone_size: NA
j_call: TRBJ1-5
v_call: TRBV5-6
d_call: NA
cdr3_aa: CASSWGTSPQHF
cdr3_nt: TGTGCCAGCAGCTGGGGGACAAGCCCCCAGCATTTT

clone_size: NA
j_call: TRBJ2-1
v_call: TRBV2
d_call: TRBD2
cdr3_aa: CASKRGAYNEQFF
cdr3_nt: TGTGCCAGCAAGCGGGGGGCCTACAATGAGCAGTTCTTC

clone_size: NA
j_call: TRBJ1-6
v_call: TRBV6-5
d_call: NA
cdr3_aa: CASSPKGGISPLHF
cdr3_nt: TGTGCCAGCAGTCCAAAGGGGGGGATATCACCCCTCCACTTT

clone_size: NA
j_call: TRBJ2-1
v_call: TRBV28
d_call: TRBD2
cdr3_aa: CASSTRAWSGMYNEQFF
cdr3_nt: TGTGCCAGCAGTACGCGGGCTTGGAGCGGGATGTACAATGAGCAGTTCTTC

clone_size: few
j_call: TRBJ1-1
v_call: TRBV9
d_call: NA
cdr3_aa: CASSVGGMNTEAFF
cdr3_nt: TGTGCCAGCAGCGTAGGGGGGATGAACACTGAAGCTTTCTTT

clone_size: few
j_call: TRBJ1-1
v_call: TRBV10-3
d_call: NA
cdr3_aa: CAINSGNTEAFF
cdr3_nt: TGTGCCATCAATTCCGGGAACACTGAAGCTTTCTTT

clone_size: NA
j_call: TRBJ2-7
v_call: TRBV7-2
d_call: NA
cdr3_aa: CASSLGYGQSYEQYF
cdr3_nt: TGTGCCAGCAGCTTAGGGTATGGCCAGTCTTACGAGCAGTACTTC

clone_size: few
j_call: TRBJ1-4
v_call: TRBV7-9
d_call: NA
cdr3_aa: CASSNLQGRNEKLFF
cdr3_nt: TGTGCCAGCAGCAACCTACAGGGACGTAATGAAAAACTGTTTTTT

clone_size: few
j_call: TRBJ2-7
v_call: TRBV29-1
d_call: TRBD1
cdr3_aa: CSVVTGDRYEQYF
cdr3_nt: TGCAGCGTCGTGACAGGGGATAGGTACGAGCAGTACTTC

clone_size: NA
j_call: TRBJ2-5
v_call: TRBV28
d_call: TRBD1
cdr3_aa: CASSLSQGPPETQYF
cdr3_nt: TGTGCCAGCAGTTTATCACAGGGGCCCCCAGAGACCCAGTACTTC

clone_size: NA
j_call: TRBJ1-2
v_call: TRBV14
d_call: NA
cdr3_aa: CASSQDRQNILGTF
cdr3_nt: TGTGCCAGCAGCCAAGATCGGCAGAACATTCTCGGCACCTTC

clone_size: few
j_call: TRBJ2-5
v_call: TRBV28
d_call: NA
cdr3_aa: CASSLNQGRAETQYF
cdr3_nt: TGTGCCAGCAGTTTAAATCAGGGAAGGGCGGAGACCCAGTACTTC

clone_size: NA
j_call: TRBJ2-2
v_call: TRBV2
d_call: NA
cdr3_aa: CASTETRSNTGELFF
cdr3_nt: TGTGCCAGCACCGAGACACGGTCGAACACCGGGGAGCTGTTTTTT

clone_size: NA
j_call: TRBJ2-1
v_call: TRBV11-3
d_call: NA
cdr3_aa: CASSFSVGASSYNEQFF
cdr3_nt: TGTGCCAGCAGCTTTAGTGTGGGGGCTAGCTCCTACAATGAGCAGTTCTTC

clone_size: NA
j_call: TRBJ2-6
v_call: TRBV9
d_call: NA
cdr3_aa: CASSPHRINSGANVLTF
cdr3_nt: TGTGCCAGCAGCCCCCACAGGATCAACTCTGGGGCCAACGTCCTGACTTTC

clone_size: few
j_call: TRBJ2-2
v_call: TRBV7-2
d_call: NA
cdr3_aa: CASSPPTGRSPIGELFF
cdr3_nt: TGTGCCAGCAGCCCACCGACAGGGAGGTCGCCGATCGGGGAGCTGTTTTTT

clone_size: NA
j_call: TRBJ1-4
v_call: TRBV10-3
d_call: TRBD1
cdr3_aa: CAISDGTVATNEKLFF
cdr3_nt: TGTGCCATCAGTGACGGGACAGTTGCAACTAATGAAAAACTGTTTTTT

clone_size: few
j_call: TRBJ1-2
v_call: TRBV14
d_call: NA
cdr3_aa: CASSPREGSVYGYTF
cdr3_nt: TGTGCCAGCAGTCCTCGAGAGGGCTCAGTCTATGGCTACACCTTC

clone_size: NA
j_call: TRBJ1-6
v_call: TRBV28
d_call: NA
cdr3_aa: CASSPIGQGKNSPLHF
cdr3_nt: TGTGCCAGCAGTCCGATCGGGCAGGGAAAGAATTCACCCCTCCACTTT

clone_size: NA
j_call: TRBJ2-5
v_call: TRBV4-2
d_call: TRBD1
cdr3_aa: CASSRTTGPGETQYF
cdr3_nt: TGTGCCAGCAGCCGCACGACAGGGCCGGGAGAGACCCAGTACTTC

clone_size: NA
j_call: TRBJ1-5
v_call: TRBV28
d_call: NA
cdr3_aa: CASSPHPGPQHF
cdr3_nt: TGTGCCAGCAGCCCCCATCCGGGGCCCCAGCATTTT

clone_size: few
j_call: TRBJ1-6
v_call: TRBV6-5
d_call: TRBD1
cdr3_aa: CASSSRRRTGASPLHF
cdr3_nt: TGTGCCAGCAGTTCTCGAAGAAGGACAGGGGCGTCGCCCCTCCACTTT

clone_size: NA
j_call: TRBJ1-5
v_call: TRBV7-8
d_call: NA
cdr3_aa: CASSFVGSNQPQHF
cdr3_nt: TGTGCCAGCAGCTTCGTAGGTAGCAATCAGCCCCAGCATTTT

clone_size: few
j_call: TRBJ2-7
v_call: TRBV10-3
d_call: NA
cdr3_aa: CATWDRPSSYEQYF
cdr3_nt: TGTGCCACCTGGGACCGCCCAAGCTCCTACGAGCAGTACTTC

clone_size: few
j_call: TRBJ1-5
v_call: TRBV13
d_call: NA
cdr3_aa: CASSRDSSRGTQHF
cdr3_nt: TGTGCCAGCAGCCGAGACAGCTCCCGAGGGACCCAGCATTTT

clone_size: few
j_call: TRBJ2-2
v_call: TRBV7-2
d_call: NA
cdr3_aa: CASSFPGTKPGELFF
cdr3_nt: TGTGCCAGCAGCTTCCCGGGCACCAAACCCGGGGAGCTGTTTTTT

clone_size: NA
j_call: TRBJ2-7
v_call: TRBV9
d_call: NA
cdr3_aa: CASSVVAGLGEQYF
cdr3_nt: TGTGCCAGCAGCGTAGTGGCGGGGCTGGGGGAGCAGTACTTC

clone_size: few
j_call: TRBJ2-7
v_call: TRBV7-6
d_call: NA
cdr3_aa: CASSLASILGPRSYEQYF
cdr3_nt: TGTGCCAGCAGCTTAGCCTCCATTTTAGGACCGAGGTCCTACGAGCAGTACTTC

clone_size: NA
j_call: TRBJ2-7
v_call: TRBV5-1
d_call: NA
cdr3_aa: CASSLQGTAVYEQYF
cdr3_nt: TGCGCCAGCAGCTTACAGGGGACTGCCGTCTACGAGCAGTACTTC

clone_size: NA
j_call: TRBJ2-2
v_call: TRBV11-2
d_call: NA
cdr3_aa: CASSLQAAGELFF
cdr3_nt: TGTGCCAGCAGCCTCCAGGCCGCCGGGGAGCTGTTTTTT

clone_size: few
j_call: TRBJ2-5
v_call: TRBV5-1
d_call: TRBD1
cdr3_aa: CASSLTGGETQYF
cdr3_nt: TGCGCCAGCAGCTTGACAGGGGGCGAGACCCAGTACTTC

clone_size: few
j_call: TRBJ2-3
v_call: TRBV7-2
d_call: NA
cdr3_aa: CASSFSRDTQYF
cdr3_nt: TGTGCCAGCAGCTTTTCTAGAGATACGCAGTATTTT

clone_size: few
j_call: TRBJ2-3
v_call: TRBV28
d_call: NA
cdr3_aa: CASSLRGRTQYF
cdr3_nt: TGTGCCAGCAGTTTACGGGGGAGAACGCAGTATTTT

clone_size: few
j_call: TRBJ2-1
v_call: TRBV11-2
d_call: NA
cdr3_aa: CASSLTLVTEQFF
cdr3_nt: TGTGCCAGCAGCTTAACTTTAGTGACTGAGCAGTTCTTC

clone_size: NA
j_call: TRBJ1-1
v_call: TRBV29-1
d_call: NA
cdr3_aa: CSVDEGSEAFF
cdr3_nt: TGCAGCGTTGATGAGGGGAGTGAAGCTTTCTTT

clone_size: few
j_call: TRBJ2-6
v_call: TRBV25-1
d_call: NA
cdr3_aa: CASSESAGYANVLTF
cdr3_nt: TGTGCCAGCAGTGAGTCGGCAGGGTATGCCAACGTCCTGACTTTC

clone_size: few
j_call: TRBJ1-6
v_call: TRBV6-5
d_call: NA
cdr3_aa: CASSRSGRDSPLHF
cdr3_nt: TGTGCCAGCAGCCGATCAGGGCGGGATTCACCCCTCCACTTT

clone_size: few
j_call: TRBJ1-1
v_call: TRBV9
d_call: TRBD1
cdr3_aa: CASSVFGQGNTEAFF
cdr3_nt: TGTGCCAGCAGCGTTTTTGGACAGGGGAACACTGAAGCTTTCTTT

clone_size: NA
j_call: TRBJ1-2
v_call: TRBV28
d_call: NA
cdr3_aa: CASSPQGRYGYTF
cdr3_nt: TGTGCCAGCAGCCCACAGGGTCGGTATGGCTACACCTTC

clone_size: NA
j_call: TRBJ2-2
v_call: TRBV28
d_call: TRBD2
cdr3_aa: CASNPSGLAVGELFF
cdr3_nt: TGTGCCAGCAACCCCTCGGGACTAGCCGTCGGGGAGCTGTTTTTT

clone_size: few
j_call: TRBJ2-7
v_call: TRBV7-9
d_call: NA
cdr3_aa: CASSLGVSYEQYF
cdr3_nt: TGTGCCAGCAGCTTAGGGGTCTCCTACGAGCAGTACTTC